Listed below are T cell receptor beta chains from one sample, sequenced in a study of early T cells in non-severe SARS-CoV-2 infection. TCRdb passed the 5' RACE reads through MiXCR, listing each CDR3 protein once. The data hold around 35,000 distinct CDR3 sequences, with about 6% observed a single time. Specimen: whole blood. The receptors derive from an adult who was a healthcare worker with PCR-confirmed SARS-CoV-2 infection or an uninfected control (not recorded which). The CDR3 runs from the conserved cysteine through the conserved F or W. A D gene is named only where the DNA matches it firmly. Size values are once, few and many counts, or a class for expanded clones, and some rows have none.

size: few; J: TRBJ2-5; D: TRBD2; V: TRBV29-1; length: 12; CDR3: CSVLAGRETQYF; DNA: TGCAGCGTGTTAGCGGGACGCGAGACCCAGTACTTC
size: .; J: TRBJ2-7; D: .; V: TRBV12-3/TRBV12-4; length: 16; CDR3: CASSPTSWGANYEQYF; DNA: TGTGCCAGCAGTCCCACGTCTTGGGGCGCAAACTACGAGCAGTACTTC
size: many; J: TRBJ1-5; D: TRBD1; V: TRBV7-2; length: 14; CDR3: CASSFTGANQPQHF; DNA: TGTGCCAGCAGCTTCACAGGGGCAAATCAGCCCCAGCATTTT
size: many; J: TRBJ1-5; D: .; V: TRBV6-1; length: 16; CDR3: CASRRGGDYSNQPQHF; DNA: TGTGCCAGCAGGAGGGGAGGGGATTATAGCAATCAGCCCCAGCATTTT
size: many; J: TRBJ2-5; D: TRBD2; V: TRBV14; length: 15; CDR3: CASSQVAGGGETQYF; DNA: TGTGCCAGCAGCCAAGTTGCGGGAGGAGGAGAGACCCAGTACTTC
size: many; J: TRBJ1-5; D: TRBD1; V: TRBV5-1; length: 15; CDR3: CASSLAWAGGQPQHF; DNA: TGCGCCAGCAGCTTGGCCTGGGCAGGGGGCCAGCCCCAGCATTTT
size: many; J: TRBJ1-3; D: .; V: TRBV7-6; length: 17; CDR3: CASSLNRDTLTGNTIYF; DNA: TGTGCCAGCAGCCTCAACAGGGATACGCTCACTGGAAACACCATATATTTT
size: many; J: TRBJ2-1; D: .; V: TRBV3-1; length: 15; CDR3: CASSQDLSSYNEQFF; DNA: TGTGCCAGCAGCCAAGACTTGAGCTCCTACAATGAGCAGTTCTTC
size: many; J: TRBJ2-3; D: TRBD2; V: TRBV11-2; length: 13; CDR3: CASSSLLADTQYF; DNA: TGTGCCAGCAGCTCCCTACTAGCGGATACGCAGTATTTT
size: many; J: TRBJ2-1; D: TRBD2; V: TRBV24-1; length: 17; CDR3: CATSEPRGRGSYNEQFF; DNA: TGTGCCACCAGTGAGCCTCGGGGGAGGGGTTCCTACAATGAGCAGTTCTTC
size: many; J: TRBJ1-1; D: .; V: TRBV25-1; length: 14; CDR3: CASSEGRGHTEAFF; DNA: TGTGCCAGCAGTGAAGGCCGGGGGCACACTGAAGCTTTCTTT
size: many; J: TRBJ1-2; D: .; V: TRBV14; length: 13; CDR3: CASSQEGAYGYTF; DNA: TGTGCCAGCAGCCAAGAAGGGGCATATGGCTACACCTTC
size: medium-sized; J: TRBJ2-1; D: .; V: TRBV11-2; length: 17; CDR3: CASRSFPGSRDYNEQFF; DNA: TGTGCCAGCAGGAGCTTTCCCGGCAGTCGAGACTACAATGAGCAGTTCTTC
size: many; J: TRBJ2-7; D: .; V: TRBV12-3/TRBV12-4; length: 13; CDR3: CASSFQRAYEQYF; DNA: TGTGCCAGCAGTTTTCAGCGGGCCTACGAGCAGTACTTC
size: many; J: TRBJ2-3; D: TRBD2; V: TRBV7-9; length: 16; CDR3: CASSTGLAGGADTQYF; DNA: TGTGCCAGCAGCACCGGACTAGCGGGAGGAGCGGATACGCAGTATTTT
size: many; J: TRBJ1-6; D: TRBD1; V: TRBV7-2; length: 15; CDR3: CASSRRQGDNSPLHF; DNA: TGTGCCAGCAGCCGACGACAGGGCGATAATTCACCCCTCCACTTT
size: .; J: TRBJ2-7; D: .; V: TRBV11-2; length: 14; CDR3: CASRAARRFYEQYF; DNA: TGTGCCAGCAGGGCGGCGAGACGGTTCTACGAGCAGTACTTC
size: .; J: TRBJ2-7; D: .; V: TRBV7-2; length: 12; CDR3: CASSLDGWGQYF; DNA: TGTGCCAGCAGCTTAGACGGCTGGGGGCAGTACTTC
size: few; J: TRBJ1-5; D: .; V: TRBV30; length: 13; CDR3: CAWSVSSNQPQHF; DNA: TGTGCCTGGAGTGTAAGTAGCAATCAGCCCCAGCATTTT
size: many; J: TRBJ1-6; D: .; V: TRBV28; length: 13; CDR3: CASSSPPGFSLHF; DNA: TGTGCCAGCAGTTCCCCCCCCGGGTTTTCCCTCCACTTT
size: many; J: TRBJ2-5; D: .; V: TRBV14; length: 15; CDR3: CASSQSGSPGETQYF; DNA: TGTGCCAGCAGCCAAAGCGGAAGTCCTGGCGAGACCCAGTACTTC
size: .; J: TRBJ2-7; D: TRBD1; V: TRBV25-1; length: 15; CDR3: CASSELGQGLDEQYF; DNA: TGTGCCAGCAGTGAACTGGGACAGGGTTTGGACGAGCAGTACTTC
size: .; J: TRBJ2-3; D: .; V: TRBV29-1; length: 13; CDR3: CSQRPMGTDTQYF; DNA: TGCAGCCAGAGGCCAATGGGCACAGATACGCAGTATTTT
size: many; J: TRBJ2-3; D: TRBD2; V: TRBV19; length: 14; CDR3: CASSTGLASDTQYF; DNA: TGTGCCAGTAGTACGGGACTAGCGTCAGATACGCAGTATTTT
size: .; J: TRBJ2-3; D: .; V: TRBV12-3/TRBV12-4; length: 13; CDR3: CASSFQNTDTQYF; DNA: TGTGCCAGCAGTTTTCAGAACACAGATACGCAGTATTTT
size: medium-sized; J: TRBJ2-7; D: .; V: TRBV4-2; length: 14; CDR3: CASSQDAGRDEQYF; DNA: TGTGCCAGCAGCCAAGATGCGGGAAGGGACGAGCAGTACTTC
size: many; J: TRBJ2-3; D: TRBD1; V: TRBV14; length: 15; CDR3: CASSARQGETDTQYF; DNA: TGTGCCAGCAGCGCACGACAGGGCGAGACAGATACGCAGTATTTT
size: many; J: TRBJ2-1; D: TRBD2; V: TRBV4-1; length: 17; CDR3: CASSQGGLSGRAIVKFF; DNA: TGCGCCAGCAGCCAAGGGGGGCTTAGCGGGAGGGCCATCGTTAAGTTCTTC
size: few; J: TRBJ2-1; D: .; V: TRBV5-1; length: 14; CDR3: CASRDASSYNEQFF; DNA: TGCGCCAGCAGGGACGCAAGCTCCTACAATGAGCAGTTCTTC